This TCR beta chain was found in a study of CD8+ T cells in alopecia areata (dated by TCRdb to 2016 to 2019). For the study in its entirety: Treated patients were enrolled in an open-label pilot trial of oral tofacitinib at 5 to 10 mg twice daily for moderate-to-severe alopecia areata. Tofacitinib was administered for 6 to 18 months, and 6 months of follow-up off drug were then conducted to assess delayed response and recurrence. In both human patients and the C3H/HeJ mouse model, the study applied high-throughput TCRbeta sequencing to look at T cell clonal expansion in alopecia areata. Scalp tissue and sorted CD4+ and CD8+ peripheral blood T cells from patchy and totalis/universalis alopecia areata patients and from healthy controls were covered by human TCRbeta sequencing. Tofacitinib-treated patients had biopsies at baseline and at 4 and 24 weeks of treatment, with a later scalp biopsy in several patients. Scalp clonality was compared among normal scalp (n=4), patchy alopecia areata scalp (n=8), and alopecia totalis/universalis scalp (n=8). RNA came from the PAXgene miRNA kit for fixed scalp, the miRNeasy kit for PBMCs, and the RNeasy kit for mouse skin. Amplification of TCRbeta CDR3 regions was done by immunoSEQ multiplex PCR using 35 Vbeta forward primers and 13 Jbeta reverse primers.

With respect to this clone: The antigen it binds to is not known. Within one base of it there is no much larger clone, and no base qualities were kept.

Broader findings and caveats from the paper: Compared with normal scalp, lesional scalp had higher clonality and more expanded CD8+ clones, particularly in alopecia totalis/universalis, a pattern that suggests antigenic drive. Unlike mouse skin, which is dominated by gammadelta T cells, normal human skin has resident alphabeta T cells that are also sequenced, and this complicates analysis of the scalp TCR repertoire. Shared TCR sequences between patients were less evident than in mice, which may be partly attributable to HLA diversity in the patient population.

Lesional scalp punch biopsies and peripheral blood were collected from alopecia areata patients. Human scalp biopsies were fixed immediately in PAXgene tissue containers. The library was made by the immunoSEQ multiplex PCR assay. To provide template for TCR sequencing, every sample had RNA extracted and reverse transcribed into cDNA. First-strand cDNA was synthesized using SuperScript III with a 2:1 mix of oligo-dT and random hexamers. A synthetic immune receptor repertoire was used to measure amplification bias, and any remaining bias was corrected computationally. Per the original workflow: After raw reads were preprocessed to remove errors, the CDR3 was defined following IMGT conventions as running from the conserved cysteine to phenylalanine. To get clonality, Shannon entropy was normalized by log2 of the number of productive unique TCRs and the result was subtracted from 1. Whether each scalp clone was CD4 or CD8 was inferred by checking scalp TCRbeta sequences against the CD4 and CD8 repertoires from sorted blood. TCRdb's version of the immuneACCESS table is confined to in-frame rearrangements and falls short of the full clone set. An unresolved V gene accounts for under half of the shortfall where checked; the remainder is of unknown origin. D and trimming were read from the DNA, whereas the V and J calls and clone size are those reported in that table. The sample contains some 5,000 clones, 50% to 75% of them found a single time. Jointly, the top ten make up approximately 15% of the sample.

The sequencing input was skin. The origin of this receptor is a human donor with alopecia areata.

This receptor has the CDR3 CASLILADTGELFF. The DNA is TGTGCCAGCCTGATTCTAGCGGATACCGGGGAGCTGTTTTTT. The V and J segments used are TRBV6-1 and TRBJ2-2, with 7 central nucleotides matching TRBD2. The CDR3, from cysteine to phenylalanine, totals 14 residues. Only CDR3 DNA is held: 42 bases, read in frame from base 1. Trimming removed 8 bases from V and 5 bases from J; the gene matches leave 8 bases unexplained. According to the germline V gene, CDR1 reads MNHNS and CDR2 reads SASEGT.